The 24 T cell receptor beta chains below were found in one sample sequenced in a study of blood T cell repertoires in COVID-19. Sequencing was performed with immunoSEQ multiplex PCR; in TCRdb, only in-frame clones are kept and a portion is missing. The repertoire holds tens of thousands of clones, about 95% seen once, with almost 4.5% in the top ten. The sample taken for sequencing was peripheral blood. The receptor set was obtained from a human donor with active COVID-19. The donor label of this sample is uncertain.

The rearrangement links TRBV11-3 to TRBJ2-3, with unresolved D. Trimming left V 5 bases short and J 0 bases short, with 9 bases between. Germline V gives CDR1 SGHNT, CDR2 YENEEA. There are 14 residues in the CDR3. The CDR3, as DNA: TGTGCCAGCAGCCCTTCTCGTAGCACAGATACGCAGTATTTT. It encodes CASSPSRSTDTQYF.

This sequence joins TRBV7-8 and TRBJ2-7; D possibly corresponds to TRBD2 (6 bases). The germline CDR1 and CDR2 sequences are SGHVS and FQNEAQ. The CDR3 totals 15 residues. With 1 base removed from V and 1 base from J, the gap between germline ends came to 11 bases. The CDR3 loop is CASSLGGLASYEQYF. The CDR3 nucleotides are TGTGCCAGCAGCTTAGGGGGACTGGCATCCTACGAGCAGTACTTC.

The chain recombines TRBV18 with TRBJ1-2, with TRBD1 matching over 8 bases. The V gene end was trimmed by 4 bases and the J gene end by 3 bases; junction bases not matched to a gene: 13. The CDR3 has 17 amino acids. Germline loops: CDR1 KGHSH, CDR2 LQKENI. CDR3 sequence (DNA): TGTGCCAGCTCACGTGCCGGGACAGGTGATCGATACTATGGCTACACCTTC. Translation gives CASSRAGTGDRYYGYTF.

The J gene is TRBJ2-5, the V gene TRBV9; the D gene is possibly TRBD1 (5 bases). V lost 2 bases and J lost 5, with 16 bases in between. The CDR3 is made up of 15 amino acids. Germline CDR1 is SGDLS and CDR2 is YYNGEE. In DNA form, the CDR3 reads TGTGCCAGCAGCGTGGGGCCCTGGGGCGAGGAGACCCAGTACTTC. Translating it yields CASSVGPWGEETQYF.

The genes are TRBV7-8 and TRBJ2-7; TRBD2 matches 7 bases. CDR3 length equals 13 residues. Germline V gene lookup returns CDR1 SGHVS and CDR2 FQNEAQ. Germline trimming cut 3 bases from V and 5 bases from J; bases unmatched to any gene: 4. The CDR3 protein is CASSLRERDEQYF. The DNA for the CDR3 is TGTGCCAGCAGCTTGCGGGAGCGGGACGAGCAGTACTTC.

The chain joins TRBV29-1 to TRBJ1-2; D uncertain. This CDR3 contains 14 residues. The germline CDR1 and CDR2 sequences are SQVTM and ANQGSEA. Trimming left V 5 bases short and J 0 bases short, with 13 bases between. The CDR3 is CSVSYRQANYGYTF. Here the CDR3 DNA reads TGCAGCGTTTCCTACAGACAAGCTAACTATGGCTACACCTTC.

The chain uses TRBV5-1 and TRBJ1-2; 9 positions match TRBD1. Germline lookup yields CDR1 SGHRS and CDR2 YFSETQ. V gave up 4 bases and J gave up 1 base; unmatched junction bases: 11. CDR3 size: 17 residues. The CDR3 DNA reads TGCGCCAGCAGCGGGTCCGGGACAGGGAGTAATAACTATGGCTACACCTTC. Encoded protein: CASSGSGTGSNNYGYTF.

The V and J genes are TRBV27 and TRBJ2-2; D may be TRBD1 (5 bases). The V end lost 3 bases, the J end lost 4 bases, and 9 bases lay between the germline ends. The CDR3 has 14 amino acids. CDR1 and CDR2 (germline): MNHEY, SMNVEV (reference sequence). CDR3 in amino acids: CASSFVRGTGELFF. The CDR3 nucleotides are TGTGCCAGCAGTTTCGTAAGGGGCACCGGGGAGCTGTTTTTT.

The V gene is TRBV7-2, the J gene TRBJ2-3, with TRBD2 matching 9 bases. V gave up 1 base and J gave up 4 bases; unmatched junction bases: 6. Germline CDR1 reads SGHTA; CDR2 reads FQGNSA. The CDR3 loop spans 16 amino acids. CDR3 residues: CASSLDGIAGADTQYF. For the CDR3, the DNA is TGTGCCAGCAGCTTAGATGGGATAGCGGGGGCAGATACGCAGTATTTT.

DNA for the CDR3: TGTGCCAGCAGTGACTCGTTGCCGGCGGGGGTTTATGGCTACACCTTC. Its translation is CASSDSLPAGVYGYTF. The rearrangement joins TRBV6-4 to TRBJ1-2; weak D call: TRBD1 (5 bases). The V gene's germline CDR1 is MRHNA and CDR2 SNTAGT. This CDR3 is built from 16 residues. Trimming pared 0 bases from V and 5 bases from J, leaving 16 bases between.

The chain uses TRBV5-1 and TRBJ1-2; the D gene is possibly TRBD1 (5 bases). This CDR3 has 15 amino acids. Trimming removed 1 base from V and 7 bases from J, with 17 bases in between. Per the germline V gene, CDR1 is SGHRS and CDR2 is YFSETQ. The CDR3 region is CASSLYGGLEGGYTF. As DNA, the CDR3 is TGCGCCAGCAGCTTGTACGGGGGATTAGAGGGTGGCTACACCTTC.

In this sample, this clone turned up once. J is TRBJ1-6 and V is TRBV9, with TRBD1 matching 7 bases. V shed 5 bases and J 8 bases; nucleotides not matched to a gene: 4. The CDR3 spans 13 residues. Germline lookup yields CDR1 SGDLS and CDR2 YYNGEE. The CDR3 loop is CASSQDRHSPLHF. The CDR3 DNA follows: TGTGCCAGCAGTCAGGACAGGCATTCACCCCTCCACTTT.

This clone was seen once. The V gene is TRBV3-1 (or the pseudogene TRBV3-2), the J gene TRBJ2-5, with 7 bases that match TRBD1. The V segment lost 4 bases and the J segment 0 bases; nucleotides outside the gene matches: 14. The CDR3 has 18 amino acids. Germline CDR1 reads LGHDT; CDR2 reads YNNKEL (reference sequence). CDR3 amino acids: CASSLRTGGTVDQETQYF. The CDR3 DNA reads as TGTGCCAGCAGCCTAAGAACCGGTGGGACAGTGGACCAAGAGACCCAGTACTTC.

About this clone itself: A junction end diverges from the germline sequence, so it may reflect a read error. The genes are TRBV5-1 and TRBJ2-4; the match to TRBD1 covers 9 bases. The germline gives CDR1 SGHRS, CDR2 YFSETQ. The CDR3 is 17 residues long. CDR3: CASSLSPGQGRGEAKDF. The CDR3 DNA reads TGCGCCAGCAGCCTAAGCCCGGGACAGGGTCGGGGGGAGGCAAAGGACTTC.

This chain links TRBV28 with TRBJ1-4; D gene uncertain. The CDR3 is made up of 14 amino acids. The V and J ends lost 2 bases and 7 bases respectively, with 11 bases between them. Germline loops: CDR1 MDHEN, CDR2 SYDVKM. CDR3 sequence reads: CASSLRGDSEKLFF. In DNA form, the CDR3 reads TGTGCCAGCAGTTTACGCGGCGACTCTGAAAAACTGTTTTTT.

CDR3 residues: CASSSETKGGEKLFF. In nucleotides, the CDR3 is TGCGCCAGCAGCTCAGAGACCAAGGGAGGTGAAAAACTGTTTTTT. J is TRBJ1-4 and V is TRBV5-1; D remains unclear. Germline V gives CDR1 SGHRS, CDR2 YFSETQ. The V gene lost 3 bases and the J gene lost 7 bases, with 16 bases spanning the gap. The CDR3 is 15 amino acids.

V and J are TRBV12-3 or TRBV12-4 and TRBJ2-7, with D possibly TRBD1 on 6 matching bases. Between the trimmed V and J ends, which lost 5 bases and 5 bases, there was a span of 13 bases. CDR3 length: 13 residues. The DNA of the CDR3 is TGTGCCAGCAGTCTTGCCGGGACACACGAGCAGTACTTC. Translating it yields CASSLAGTHEQYF.

This rearrangement joins TRBV3-1 (or the pseudogene TRBV3-2) to TRBJ2-1, with D possibly being TRBD2 (7 bases). The ends were cut back, 3 bases at V and 6 bases at J, with 18 bases in the middle. From germline, CDR1 is LGHDT and CDR2 YNNKEL (reference sequence). This CDR3 contains 16 residues. The CDR3 here is CASSQRGGQGRNEQFF. In DNA, the CDR3 is TGTGCCAGCAGCCAGAGGGGGGGGCAGGGGCGCAATGAGCAGTTCTTC.

This clone turned up a few times. The CDR3 loop is CASSFGNEQYF. The CDR3 nucleotides are TGCGCCAGCAGCTTTGGCAACGAGCAGTACTTC. This sequence joins TRBV5-1 and TRBJ2-7; D remains unclear. The CDR3 contains 11 residues. Trimming pared 2 bases from V and 5 bases from J, leaving 5 bases between. Germline CDR1 is SGHRS and CDR2 is YFSETQ. Looking up the rest from reference TRBV5-1 and TRBJ2-7 gives the full variable domain: KAGVTQTPRYLIKTRGQQVTLSCSPISGHRSVSWYQQTPGQGLQFLFEYFSETQRNKGNFPGRFSGRQFSNSRSEMNVSTLELGDSALYLCASSFGNEQYFGPGTRLTVT.

V is TRBV20-1 and J is TRBJ2-3, with D perhaps matching TRBD2 (5 bases). Germline V lookup: CDR1 DFQATT, CDR2 SNEGSKA (reference sequence). The CDR3 runs 14 residues. Trimming removed 3 bases from V and 3 bases from J, with 13 bases in between. CDR3 region: CSASLGVLTDTQYF. The CDR3, as DNA: TGCAGTGCTAGTCTGGGAGTTTTGACAGATACGCAGTATTTT.

The CDR3, as DNA: TGTGCCAGCAGCTTAACTACAGGGGGACAGTCTGAAGCTTTCTTT. Protein product: CASSLTTGGQSEAFF. V usage is TRBV11-2 and J usage is TRBJ1-1; 8 positions match TRBD1. The J segment lost 6 bases and the V segment lost 2 bases, leaving 8 bases of the junction unmatched. Looked up from germline, CDR1 is SGHAT and CDR2 is FQNNGV. The CDR3 extends over 15 amino acids.

The J gene is TRBJ1-2, the V gene TRBV19; D gene ambiguous. Trimming shortened V by 5 bases and J by 3 bases, and 10 bases separated the two germline ends. CDR1 is LNHDA and CDR2 is SQIVND in the germline V gene (reference sequence). The CDR3 totals 13 residues. CDR3: CASSVSGDYGYTF. The DNA of the CDR3 is TGTGCCAGTAGTGTTTCCGGGGACTATGGCTACACCTTC.

The chain has TRBV5-1 and TRBJ2-2; 7 bases agree with TRBD1. The germline CDR1 and CDR2 sequences are SGHRS and YFSETQ. The CDR3 is 14 residues long. Trimming removed 6 bases from V and 5 bases from J; junction bases left unmatched: 7. In DNA, the CDR3 is TGCGCCAGCACTAAGGGGGCGCAGACCGGGGAGCTGTTTTTT. It specifies CASTKGAQTGELFF.

The chain couples TRBV6-1 to TRBJ2-4; D ambiguous. The CDR3 length is 17 residues. In germline, CDR1 is MNHNS, CDR2 SASEGT. V was shortened by 2 bases and J by 0 bases, with 14 bases between the two germline ends. The CDR3 DNA reads TGTGCCAGCAGTGAAAAAATACCTAGTACAGCCAAAAACATTCAGTACTTC. Amino acids: CASSEKIPSTAKNIQYF.